The clone carrying this TCR beta chain appeared a few times. Authors of the study amplified TCR beta CDR3 regions from RNA transcripts. HTBI primers were the set used in a first-round RT-PCR of the TCR CDR3. TCRdb ran MiXCR on the multiplex PCR reads and lists one entry per CDR3 protein. This table has a few hundred thousand distinct CDR3 sequences, 15% appearing once. The CDR3 is 15 residues long. Looked up from germline, CDR1 is SGHTA and CDR2 is FQGNSA. Trimming cost V 5 bases and J 2 bases; bases outside gene matches: 3. These data are taken from a study of T cells in Graves' hyperthyroidism and ophthalmopathy. Patients aged 18 to 65 with hyperthyroidism were newly diagnosed, with duration under 2 months. Uncontrolled infection, other autoimmune disease, pregnancy and lactation each barred patients from inclusion.

This sequence joins TRBV7-2 and TRBJ2-6, with 7 bases fitting TRBD1. Input material: blood. The receptor comes from a woman in her 30s with Graves' hyperthyroidism. CDR3: CASSLGTAGANVLTF. The CDR3, as DNA: TGTGCCAGCAGCCTCGGGACAGCTGGGGCCAACGTCCTGACTTTC.